This TCR beta chain was identified in a study of read filtering for tumor transcriptome and immune sequencing. The library was built from around 400 ng RNA with molecular barcoded adaptors for alpha/delta and beta/gamma chains. From the reads, TCRdb called clonotypes with MiXCR, one entry per CDR3 protein. The table shows 35,000 to 40,000 distinct CDR3 sequences, with approximately 14% occurring only once. This CDR3 spans 16 amino acids. With V trimmed by 5 bases and J by 6 bases, 12 bases remained unmatched. Germline V gene sequence: CDR1 SGHRS, CDR2 YFSETQ. This clonotype showed up many times. The chain uses TRBV5-1 and TRBJ2-3, with 10 bases matching TRBD2. The sample taken for sequencing was a population of CD138-negative cells sorted from bone marrow. The clonotype was recovered from a donor at least 40 years old with multiple myeloma. The CDR3 region has the DNA TGCGCCAGCAGGATGTCTAGCGGGAGTTCTGCCGATACGCAGTATTTT. This codes for CASRMSSGSSADTQYF.